This TCR beta chain was observed in a study of glioma-infiltrating T cells. Many counts were recorded for this clonotype. Amplification of TCR alpha and beta CDR3 regions from RNA used iRepertoire nested multiplex PCR. One entry per CDR3 protein, called by TCRdb with MiXCR from the multiplex PCR reads. The sample shows 150,000 to 200,000 distinct CDR3 sequences, about 47% of them seen only once. The V and J ends lost 2 bases and 0 bases respectively, with 6 bases between them. Germline CDR1 MNHEY, CDR2 SMNVEV (reference sequence). The CDR3 spans 14 residues. Sequenced material: glioma tissue, nonneoplastic brain tissue, or PBMCs (not recorded which). The clonotype was recovered from a human donor with low-grade glioma or glioblastoma, undergoing nonglioma brain surgery, or in good health (not recorded which). This chain joins TRBV27 and TRBJ2-3; TRBD1 is a possible D gene (6 bases). The CDR3 protein is CASSLGQSTDTQYF. The CDR3 coding sequence is TGTGCCAGCAGTTTAGGACAGAGCACAGATACGCAGTATTTT.